Listed here are 4 T cell receptor beta chains from one sample, sequenced in a study of blood T cells in healthy people across ages. The use of a sample-barcoded 5' primer and a J-beta primer mix characterized a second PCR of 7 to 11 cycles. TCRdb re-called the 5' RACE reads with MiXCR, one entry per CDR3 protein. This table holds approximately 790,000 distinct CDR3 sequences, 62% found once. Sequencing was performed on blood. All receptors derive from a man aged 25-40 years in good health.

The V gene is TRBV5-6, the J gene TRBJ2-4; no clear D gene. Germline lookup yields CDR1 SGHDT and CDR2 YYEEEE. The ends were cut back, 0 bases at V and 5 bases at J, with 9 bases in the middle. CDR3 length: 14 amino acids. For the CDR3, the DNA is TGTGCCAGCAGCTTGGTTTCCACGGAAAACATTCAGTACTTC. This encodes CASSLVSTENIQYF. Combining the CDR3 with reference TRBV5-6 and TRBJ2-4 gives the whole variable domain DAGVTQSPTHLIKTRGQQVTLRCSPKSGHDTVSWYQQALGQGPQFIFQYYEEEERQRGNFPDRFSGHQFPNYSSELNVNALLLGDSALYLCASSLVSTENIQYFGAGTRLSVL.

This clonotype has just a few counts. The CDR3 region has the DNA TGCAGGCTCGTGGGTTTCATGAACACTGAAGCTTTCTTT. Translation gives CRLVGFMNTEAFF. The chain recombines TRBV20-1 with TRBJ1-1; D remains ambiguous. Germline V gives CDR1 DFQATT, CDR2 SNEGSKA (reference sequence). This CDR3 is 13 amino acids long.

This clonotype was seen just once. The rearrangement links TRBV12-5 to TRBJ2-1; 7 nucleotides match TRBD1. The CDR3 spans 21 residues. J lost 4 bases, V lost 5 bases, and 26 bases had no gene match. Germline V lookup: CDR1 LGHNT, CDR2 FRNRAP. CDR3: CASGAWTGHASGAPGYNEQFF. As DNA, the CDR3 is TGTGCTAGTGGTGCCTGGACAGGCCATGCCTCCGGGGCCCCGGGGTACAATGAGCAGTTCTTC. Complete variable domain (other parts from reference TRBV12-5 and TRBJ2-1): DARVTQTPRHKVTEMGQEVTMRCQPILGHNTVFWYRQTMMQGLELLAYFRNRAPLDDSGMPKDRFSAEMPDATLATLKIQPSEPRDSAVYFCASGAWTGHASGAPGYNEQFFGPGTRLTVL.

The CDR3 sequence: CASSQEGQGVGNIQYF. DNA for the CDR3: TGCGCCAGCAGCCAAGAGGGACAGGGGGTCGGGAACATTCAGTACTTC. This chain uses TRBV4-3 with TRBJ2-4, with TRBD1 matching 11 bases. V lost 0 bases to trimming and J lost 7 bases; unmatched junction nucleotides: 5. The germline V gene encodes CDR1 LGHNA and CDR2 YSLEER. The CDR3 covers 16 residues.